This T cell receptor (beta chain) was captured in a study of T cells expressing NK-cell markers. Study background: Underlying the TCR beta repertoires were sorted CD3+CD56+NKG2C+, CD3+CD56+NKG2C- and CD3+CD56-NKG2C+ T cells. Most of the eight sequenced donors tested HCMV-seropositive; one tested seronegative. General observations from the study: Among CD8+ T cells from about six donors, dominant NKG2C+ clonotypes accounted for roughly 1.0-7.0%.

Comments on this clonotype: Its antigen is still unknown.

TCRdb reprocessed the 5' RACE reads and keeps a single row for each CDR3 protein, giving no DNA. The record lists around 380,000 distinct CDR3 sequences, of which the ten most abundant hold approximately 11%. This CDR3 comprises 14 residues. Germline-derived CDR1 and CDR2 are WNHNN and SYGVQD (reference sequence). The sequence was obtained from a woman in her 50s in good health. Sequenced material: blood T cells: a sorted CD56 or NKG2C T cell subset, CD4+ or CD8+ T cells, or bulk PBMC T cells (not recorded which). The chain is built from TRBV10-1 and TRBJ2-3. The CDR3 region is CASSGVYSSDTQYF.